The 8 T cell receptor beta chains below all came from one sample that was sequenced in a study of T cell changes during pregnancy in multiple sclerosis. Only in-frame clones appear in the TCRdb table, and some are missing; sequencing was by immunoSEQ multiplex PCR. This sample has tens of thousands of clones, with 85% to 95% found just once. The sequences come from CD4+ T cells from peripheral blood mononuclear cells, collected in the third trimester of pregnancy. The origin of the receptors is a female donor with multiple sclerosis, enrolled in a pregnancy study.

The V gene is TRBV6-5, the J gene TRBJ1-2; possible D gene TRBD1, 6 bases. Germline CDR1 MNHEY, CDR2 SVGAGI. CDR3 size: 14 residues. Trimming pared 5 bases from V and 0 bases from J, leaving 10 bases between. DNA of the CDR3: TGTGCCAGCAGTGAGACAGGCGCTAACTATGGCTACACCTTC. Amino acids: CASSETGANYGYTF.

The table lists this clone with a few counts. The gene calls are TRBV19 and TRBJ1-1; D not certain. The V gene's germline CDR1 is LNHDA and CDR2 SQIVND (reference sequence). The length of the CDR3 is 12 residues. V was pared by 6 bases and J by 3 bases, with 8 bases between. For the CDR3, the DNA is TGTGCCAGTAGCGAGGCATACACTGAAGCTTTCTTT. It is translated as CASSEAYTEAFF. The full variable domain, its missing parts supplied by reference TRBV19 and TRBJ1-1, is DGGITQSPKYLFRKEGQNVTLSCEQNLNHDAMYWYRQDPGQGLRLIYYSQIVNDFQKGDIAEGYSVSREKKESFPLTVTSAQKNPTAFYLCASSEAYTEAFFGQGTRLTVV.

The chain joins TRBV7-2 to TRBJ2-7; TRBD2 matches at 10 bases. With V trimmed by 5 bases and J by 5 bases, 15 bases remained unmatched. This CDR3 has 17 amino acids. Germline V gives CDR1 SGHTA, CDR2 FQGNSA. The CDR3 bases are TGTGCCAGCAGCCTAAGAGGATCTAGCGGGAGTCGACACGAGCAGTACTTC. As protein: CASSLRGSSGSRHEQYF.

J is TRBJ1-1 and V is TRBV5-4; D possibly corresponds to TRBD1 (5 bases). V lost 2 bases, J lost 9 bases, and 23 bases lay in between. The CDR3 has 16 amino acids. Germline V CDR1 and CDR2: SGHNT, YYREEE (reference sequence). The DNA for the CDR3 is TGTGCCAGCAGCTTAGAACCCAGGGCCGCTGCGAATAAAGCTTTCTTT. This codes for CASSLEPRAAANKAFF.

The CDR3 region has the DNA TGTGCCAGCACTAGGACAGGGGTCACCGGGGAGCTGTTTTTT. It is translated as CASTRTGVTGELFF. This chain connects TRBV6-1 to TRBJ2-2, with TRBD1 identical over 9 bases. The CDR3 runs 14 residues. In germline, CDR1 is MNHNS, CDR2 SASEGT. With 7 bases clipped from V and 4 bases from J, the junction kept 4 bases outside the gene matches.

The rearrangement uses TRBV29-1 and TRBJ1-2; D ambiguous. This CDR3 region has 12 residues. Trimming pared 6 bases from V and 11 bases from J, leaving 19 bases between. In germline, CDR1 is SQVTM, CDR2 ANQGSEA. The DNA of the CDR3 is TGCAGCGTGGAGGAGGGTAGAAGGTGGTACACCTTC. It is translated as CSVEEGRRWYTF.

This chain connects TRBV5-1 to TRBJ2-4, with 7 bases aligning to TRBD1. V shed 7 bases and J 0 bases; nucleotides not matched to a gene: 13. The CDR3 loop spans 17 amino acids. Germline V gives CDR1 SGHRS, CDR2 YFSETQ. In DNA form, the CDR3 reads TGCGCCAGCTCCACAGGGGTTTCCAACTTAGCCAAAAACATTCAGTACTTC. Translated, it gives CASSTGVSNLAKNIQYF.

V is TRBV11-2 and J is TRBJ2-6, with D tentatively TRBD1 (7 bases). The CDR3 has 19 residues. Trimming stripped 6 bases from V and 0 bases from J, with 21 bases between. The germline V gene has CDR1 SGHAT and CDR2 FQNNGV. CDR3 bases: TGTGCCAGCAGTTTCGGGGGAAGGGGGCGGAGCTCTGGGGCCAACGTCCTGACTTTC. Residues: CASSFGGRGRSSGANVLTF.